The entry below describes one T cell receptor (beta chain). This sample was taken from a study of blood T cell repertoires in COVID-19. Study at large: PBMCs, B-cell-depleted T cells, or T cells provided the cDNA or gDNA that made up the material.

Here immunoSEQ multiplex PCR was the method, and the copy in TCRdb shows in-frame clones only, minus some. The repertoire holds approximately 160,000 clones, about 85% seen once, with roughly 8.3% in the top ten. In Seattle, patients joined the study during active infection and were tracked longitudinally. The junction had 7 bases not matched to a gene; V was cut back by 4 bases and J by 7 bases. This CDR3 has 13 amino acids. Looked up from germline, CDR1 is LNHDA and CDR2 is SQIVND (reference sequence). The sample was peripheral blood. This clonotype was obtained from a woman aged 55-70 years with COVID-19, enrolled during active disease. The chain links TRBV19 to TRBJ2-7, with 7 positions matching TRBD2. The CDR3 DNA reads TGTGCCAGTAGTACTAGCGGTGGAGGGGAGCAGTACTTC. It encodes CASSTSGGGEQYF.